A single sample gave rise to the 7 T cell receptor beta chains below, sequenced in a study of cytomegalovirus exposure and HLA in healthy donors. 60 Vbeta and 13 Jbeta primers were used in PCR. Profiling relied on immunoSEQ multiplex PCR, and the TCRdb table lists in-frame clones only, not all of them. The table has about 150,000 clones, 88% seen once. Specimen: PBMCs. These receptors all come from a woman aged 40 to 50 in good health and CMV-seronegative.

The genes are TRBV7-2 and TRBJ1-6; the D gene is possibly TRBD1 (5 bases). V gave up 6 bases and J gave up 7 bases, with 16 bases separating them. The CDR3 is 15 residues long. From germline, CDR1 is SGHTA and CDR2 FQGNSA. CDR3 nucleotides: TGTGCCAGCAGTCCATACAGGACGGAAAATTCACCCCTCCACTTT. It translates to CASSPYRTENSPLHF.

This clone was seen once. The chain is built from TRBV5-1 and TRBJ2-5; 7 bases fit TRBD1. With V trimmed by 2 bases and J by 5 bases, 3 bases remained unmatched. Germline V gene lookup returns CDR1 SGHRS and CDR2 YFSETQ. CDR3 length: 13 amino acids. CDR3 amino acids: CASSFEGGETQYF. DNA for the CDR3: TGCGCCAGCAGCTTTGAAGGGGGCGAGACCCAGTACTTC. The complete variable domain, with remaining parts taken from reference TRBV5-1 and TRBJ2-5, reads KAGVTQTPRYLIKTRGQQVTLSCSPISGHRSVSWYQQTPGQGLQFLFEYFSETQRNKGNFPGRFSGRQFSNSRSEMNVSTLELGDSALYLCASSFEGGETQYFGPGTRLLVL.

J is TRBJ1-2 and V is TRBV10-3, with TRBD1 matching over 8 bases. The CDR3 has 13 residues. The J segment lost 3 bases and the V segment lost 6 bases, leaving 3 bases of the junction unmatched. The V gene's germline CDR1 is ENHRY and CDR2 SYGVKD. The CDR3 reads CAISQQGDYGYTF. The CDR3 DNA sequence: TGTGCCATCAGCCAACAGGGGGACTATGGCTACACCTTC.

J is TRBJ2-1 and V is TRBV6-5; a possible D gene is TRBD1 (7 bases). Trimming cost V 4 bases and J 10 bases, with 14 bases left between them. CDR1 and CDR2 from the germline V gene are MNHEY and SVGAGI. CDR3 length equals 13 residues. Written as DNA, the CDR3 is TGTGCCAGCAGTTTGCGGGACAGAGGAGAGCAGTTCTTC. It translates to CASSLRDRGEQFF.

The rearrangement links TRBV11-3 to TRBJ1-3, with TRBD1 matching 7 bases. CDR1 is SGHNT, CDR2 YENEEA, per germline. CDR3 length equals 15 residues. V shed 3 bases, J shed 4 bases, and the junction held 6 bases outside the gene matches. CDR3 bases: TGTGCCAGCAGCTTGACAGGGTCGAGGGGAAACACCATATATTTT. It yields the protein CASSLTGSRGNTIYF.

This clone has only one observation. The chain recombines TRBV18 with TRBJ2-1, with TRBD2 matching 15 bases. The CDR3 loop spans 16 amino acids. Trimming removed 3 bases from V and 10 bases from J; junction bases left unmatched: 7. Germline assignment: CDR1 KGHSH and CDR2 LQKENI. CDR3 nucleotides: TGTGCCAGCTCACCTGGACTAGCGGGAGGGCCGGGAGAGCAGTTCTTC. Residues: CASSPGLAGGPGEQFF.

The rearrangement links TRBV28 to TRBJ2-7, with D possibly matching TRBD2 (5 bases). The CDR3 spans 14 residues. V lost 6 bases to trimming and J lost 0 bases, with 12 bases between them. Germline V lookup: CDR1 MDHEN, CDR2 SYDVKM. The CDR3 DNA follows: TGTGCCAGCAGCGTACCGGGGTTCTCCTACGAGCAGTACTTC. This translates into CASSVPGFSYEQYF.